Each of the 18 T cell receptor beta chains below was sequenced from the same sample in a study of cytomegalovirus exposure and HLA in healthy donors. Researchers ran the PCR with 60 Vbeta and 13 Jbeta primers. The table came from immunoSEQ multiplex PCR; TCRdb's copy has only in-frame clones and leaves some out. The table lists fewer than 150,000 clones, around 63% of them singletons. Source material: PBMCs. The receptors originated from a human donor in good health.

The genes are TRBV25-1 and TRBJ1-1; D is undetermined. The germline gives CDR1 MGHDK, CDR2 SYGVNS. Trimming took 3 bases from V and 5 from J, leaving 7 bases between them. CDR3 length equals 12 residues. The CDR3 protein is CASSDPQTEAFF. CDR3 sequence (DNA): TGTGCCAGCAGTGACCCCCAAACTGAAGCTTTCTTT. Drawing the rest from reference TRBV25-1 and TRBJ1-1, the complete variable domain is EADIYQTPRYLVIGTGKKITLECSQTMGHDKMYWYQQDPGMELHLIHYSYGVNSTEKGDLSSESTVSRIRTEHFPLTLESARPSHTSQYLCASSDPQTEAFFGQGTRLTVV.

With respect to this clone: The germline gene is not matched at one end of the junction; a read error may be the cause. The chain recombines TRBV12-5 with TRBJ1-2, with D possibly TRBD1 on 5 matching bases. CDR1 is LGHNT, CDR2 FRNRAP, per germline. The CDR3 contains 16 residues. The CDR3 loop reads CDSGLVAGPSKGGYTF. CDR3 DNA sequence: TGTGATAGTGGTTTGGTTGCGGGGCCCTCCAAGGGTGGCTACACCTTC.

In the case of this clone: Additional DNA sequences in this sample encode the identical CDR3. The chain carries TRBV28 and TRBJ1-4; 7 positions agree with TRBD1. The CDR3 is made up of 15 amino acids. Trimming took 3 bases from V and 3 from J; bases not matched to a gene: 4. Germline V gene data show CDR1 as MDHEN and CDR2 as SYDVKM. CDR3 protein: CASSFGDRANEKLFF. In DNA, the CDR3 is TGTGCCAGCAGTTTTGGGGACAGAGCTAATGAAAAACTGTTTTTT.

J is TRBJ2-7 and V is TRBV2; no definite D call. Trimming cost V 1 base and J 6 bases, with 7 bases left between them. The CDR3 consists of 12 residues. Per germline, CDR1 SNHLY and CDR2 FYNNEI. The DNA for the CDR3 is TGTGCCAGCAGTGAAGACAGTTTCGAGCAGTACTTC. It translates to CASSEDSFEQYF.

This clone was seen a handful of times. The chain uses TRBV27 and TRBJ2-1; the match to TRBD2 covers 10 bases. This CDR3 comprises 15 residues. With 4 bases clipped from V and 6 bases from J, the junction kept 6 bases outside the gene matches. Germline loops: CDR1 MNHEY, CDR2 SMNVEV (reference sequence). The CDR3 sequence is CASSSPSGSTNEQFF. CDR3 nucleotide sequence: TGTGCCAGCAGTTCTCCTAGCGGGAGTACCAATGAGCAGTTCTTC.

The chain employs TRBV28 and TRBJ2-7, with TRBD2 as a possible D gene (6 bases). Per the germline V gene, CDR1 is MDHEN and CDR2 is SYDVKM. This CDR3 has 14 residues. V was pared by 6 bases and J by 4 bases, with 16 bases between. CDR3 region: CASSLRAGRYEQYF. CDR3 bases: TGTGCCAGCAGCCTTAGGGCAGGGAGGTACGAGCAGTACTTC.

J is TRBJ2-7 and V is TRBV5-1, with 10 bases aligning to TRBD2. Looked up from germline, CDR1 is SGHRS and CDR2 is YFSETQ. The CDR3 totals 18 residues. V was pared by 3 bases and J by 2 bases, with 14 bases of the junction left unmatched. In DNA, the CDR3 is TGCGCCAGCAGCTATTTGGCTAGCGGGAGTAAGATAACCTACGAGCAGTACTTC. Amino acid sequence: CASSYLASGSKITYEQYF.

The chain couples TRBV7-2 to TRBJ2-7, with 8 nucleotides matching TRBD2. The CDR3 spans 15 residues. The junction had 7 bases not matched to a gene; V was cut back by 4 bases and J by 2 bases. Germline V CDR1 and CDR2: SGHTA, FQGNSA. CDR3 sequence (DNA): TGTGCCAGCAGCTACCCCCCAGCGGGGGCCTACGAGCAGTACTTC. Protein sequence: CASSYPPAGAYEQYF.

The CDR3 nucleotides read TGTGCCAGCAGCTCACCGGGGGGCGGAGGGCACTACGAGCAGTACTTC. Amino acids: CASSSPGGGGHYEQYF. The chain links TRBV7-9 to TRBJ2-7; tentative D call: TRBD2 (7 bases). Deletions cut 4 bases from V and 3 bases from J, with 19 bases between. Germline-derived CDR1 and CDR2 are SEHNR and FQNEAQ (reference sequence). The CDR3 is made up of 16 amino acids.

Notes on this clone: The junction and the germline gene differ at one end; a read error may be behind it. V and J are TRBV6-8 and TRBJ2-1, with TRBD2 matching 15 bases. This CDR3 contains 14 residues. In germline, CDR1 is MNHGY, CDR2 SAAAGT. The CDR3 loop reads CWTSGRETHNEQFF. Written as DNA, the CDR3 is TGCTGGACTAGCGGGAGGGAAACCCACAATGAGCAGTTCTTC.

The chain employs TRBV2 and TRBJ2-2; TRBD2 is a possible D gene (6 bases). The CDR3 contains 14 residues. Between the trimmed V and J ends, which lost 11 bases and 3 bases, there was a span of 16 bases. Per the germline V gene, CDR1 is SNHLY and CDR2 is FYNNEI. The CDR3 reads CAGRTTRDTGELFF. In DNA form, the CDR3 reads TGTGCCGGCCGGACTACAAGGGACACCGGGGAGCTGTTTTTT.

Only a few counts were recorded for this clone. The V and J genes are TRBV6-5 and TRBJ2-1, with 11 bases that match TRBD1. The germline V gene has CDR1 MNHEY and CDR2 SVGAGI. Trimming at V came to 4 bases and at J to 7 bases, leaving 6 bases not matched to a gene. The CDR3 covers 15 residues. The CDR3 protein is CASSSGQGAGNEQFF. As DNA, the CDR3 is TGTGCCAGCAGTTCCGGACAGGGGGCGGGGAATGAGCAGTTCTTC.

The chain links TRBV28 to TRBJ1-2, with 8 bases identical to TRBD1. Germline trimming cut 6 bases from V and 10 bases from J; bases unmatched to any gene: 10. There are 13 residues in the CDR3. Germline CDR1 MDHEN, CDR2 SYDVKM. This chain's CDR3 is CASRTGTGAFYTF. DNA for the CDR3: TGTGCCAGCAGAACCGGGACAGGTGCGTTCTACACCTTC.

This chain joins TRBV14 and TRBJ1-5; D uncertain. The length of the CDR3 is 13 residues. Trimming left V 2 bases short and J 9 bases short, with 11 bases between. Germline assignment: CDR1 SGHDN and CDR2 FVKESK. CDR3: CASSQSDRGPQHF. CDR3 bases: TGTGCCAGCAGCCAATCCGACCGAGGGCCCCAGCATTTT. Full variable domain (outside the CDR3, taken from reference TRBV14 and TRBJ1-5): EAGVTQFPSHSVIEKGQTVTLRCDPISGHDNLYWYRRVMGKEIKFLLHFVKESKQDESGMPNNRFLAERTGGTYSTLKVQPAELEDSGVYFCASSQSDRGPQHFGDGTRLSIL.

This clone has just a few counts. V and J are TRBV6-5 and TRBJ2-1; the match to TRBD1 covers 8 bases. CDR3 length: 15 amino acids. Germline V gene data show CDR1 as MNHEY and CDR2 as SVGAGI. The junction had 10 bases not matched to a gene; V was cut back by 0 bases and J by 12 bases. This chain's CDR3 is CASSYSKDRVFGQFF. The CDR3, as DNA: TGTGCCAGCAGTTACTCGAAGGACAGGGTTTTTGGGCAGTTCTTC.

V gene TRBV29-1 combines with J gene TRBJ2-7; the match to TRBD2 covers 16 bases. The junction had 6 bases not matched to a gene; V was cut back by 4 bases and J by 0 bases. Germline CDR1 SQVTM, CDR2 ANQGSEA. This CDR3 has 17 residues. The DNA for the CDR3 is TGCAGCGTTGCCGGGACTAGCGGGAGGGCAGGCTCCTACGAGCAGTACTTC. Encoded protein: CSVAGTSGRAGSYEQYF.

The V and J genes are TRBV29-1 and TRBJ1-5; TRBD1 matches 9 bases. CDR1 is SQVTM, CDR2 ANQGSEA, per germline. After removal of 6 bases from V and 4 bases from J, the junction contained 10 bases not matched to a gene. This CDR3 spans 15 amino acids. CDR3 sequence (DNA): TGCAGCGTCGTGATCACAGGGGGCTTAAATCAGCCCCAGCATTTT. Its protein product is CSVVITGGLNQPQHF.

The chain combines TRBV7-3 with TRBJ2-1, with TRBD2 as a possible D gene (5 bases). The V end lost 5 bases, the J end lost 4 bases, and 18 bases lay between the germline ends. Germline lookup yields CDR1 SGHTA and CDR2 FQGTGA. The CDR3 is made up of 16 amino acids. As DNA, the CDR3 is TGTGCCAGCAGCCCCCGTGGCGAGACTATATACAATGAGCAGTTCTTC. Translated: CASSPRGETIYNEQFF.